The 14 T cell receptor beta chains below were found in one sample sequenced in a study of technical replicates of blood from several donors. TCRdb keeps only in-frame clones here, not all; method: immunoSEQ multiplex PCR. The sample lists about 79,000 clones, about 91% occurring once. Sequencing input: T cells isolated from PBMCs. The receptor set was obtained from a human donor in good health. Some clones in this sample may be carry-over from other donors' samples.

The gene calls are TRBV11-3 and TRBJ2-7, with D tentatively TRBD1 (6 bases). Deletions cut 3 bases from V and 3 bases from J, with 18 bases between. Germline lookup yields CDR1 SGHNT and CDR2 YENEEA. The CDR3 runs to 16 residues. DNA of the CDR3: TGTGCCAGCAGCTTCACTAACAGGGTTCCAATCTACGAGCAGTACTTC. The encoded protein is CASSFTNRVPIYEQYF.

V and J are TRBV11-2 and TRBJ1-2, with unresolved D. CDR1 and CDR2 from the germline V gene are SGHAT and FQNNGV. V lost 2 bases and J 6 bases, leaving 7 bases between the germline ends. The CDR3 spans 12 residues. The CDR3 protein is CASSLYRDGYTF. CDR3 DNA sequence: TGTGCCAGCAGCTTATATCGGGATGGCTACACCTTC.

This sequence joins TRBV11-3 and TRBJ1-2; 7 nucleotides agree with TRBD1. The CDR3 is 12 residues long. Germline V CDR1 and CDR2: SGHNT, YENEEA. V was pared by 10 bases and J by 4 bases, with 6 bases of the junction left unmatched. The DNA of the CDR3 is TGTGCCATCCGACAGGGAGGCTATGGCTACACCTTC. Translated: CAIRQGGYGYTF.

The CDR3 region is CASSYRTGGGYTF. The CDR3 nucleotides read TGTGCCAGCAGCTACAGGACAGGGGGAGGCTACACCTTC. The V and J genes are TRBV5-8 and TRBJ1-2; 10 bases are shared with TRBD1. Losses at the gene ends were 3 bases for V and 8 bases for J; bases not matched to a gene: 4. The CDR3 has 13 residues. CDR1 and CDR2 (germline): SGHTS, YDEGEE.

CDR3 sequence reads: CASSQDLGGRVTGELFF. In nucleotides, the CDR3 is TGCGCCAGCAGCCAAGATCTGGGAGGGAGAGTCACCGGGGAGCTGTTTTTT. The chain combines TRBV4-3 with TRBJ2-2, with TRBD2 matching 7 bases. J gave up 4 bases and V 0 bases, and 8 bases lay outside the gene matches. The CDR3 sequence is 17 residues long. Germline CDR1 and CDR2: LGHNA and YSLEER.

The chain carries TRBV11-1 and TRBJ1-5, with D unclear. In germline, CDR1 is SGHAT, CDR2 FQDESV (reference sequence). The CDR3 contains 12 residues. V lost 5 bases, J lost 6 bases, and 8 bases lay in between. CDR3 protein: CASSREGQPQHF. CDR3 nucleotide sequence: TGTGCCAGCAGCCGGGAGGGTCAGCCCCAGCATTTT.

This clone has only one observation. The chain recombines TRBV29-1 with TRBJ1-5; 7 bases line up with TRBD1. The CDR3 has 13 amino acids. Germline trimming cut 5 bases from V and 4 bases from J; bases unmatched to any gene: 5. Germline V gives CDR1 SQVTM, CDR2 ANQGSEA. CDR3 sequence (DNA): TGCAGCGTTCTTACAGGGGATAATCAGCCCCAGCATTTT. This codes for CSVLTGDNQPQHF.

This chain connects TRBV28 to TRBJ2-5; 10 nucleotides align to TRBD2. Germline loops: CDR1 MDHEN, CDR2 SYDVKM. This CDR3 spans 14 amino acids. The V segment lost 8 bases and the J segment 5 bases; nucleotides outside the gene matches: 8. DNA of the CDR3: TGTGCCAGCTCGGTAGCGGGAGGAGGGGAGACCCAGTACTTC. It codes for CASSVAGGGETQYF.

The chain couples TRBV4-3 to TRBJ2-2; possibly TRBD1 for D (5 bases). The CDR3 has 14 amino acids. V lost 3 bases to trimming and J lost 6 bases, with 11 bases between them. Germline V gene sequence: CDR1 LGHNA, CDR2 YSLEER. The CDR3 here is CASSHGREPGELFF. In DNA form, the CDR3 reads TGCGCCAGCAGCCACGGCAGGGAACCCGGGGAGCTGTTTTTT.

The chain has TRBV28 and TRBJ2-7; D ambiguous. With 8 bases removed from V and 5 bases from J, the gap between germline ends came to 16 bases. The CDR3 spans 13 residues. Per germline, CDR1 MDHEN and CDR2 SYDVKM. The CDR3: CASFPGPPHEQYF. DNA of the CDR3: TGTGCCAGCTTTCCCGGTCCACCCCACGAGCAGTACTTC.

This sequence joins TRBV10-3 and TRBJ1-2, with D possibly being TRBD1 (6 bases). V dropped 8 bases and J dropped 2 bases, with 12 bases sitting between them. The germline gives CDR1 ENHRY, CDR2 SYGVKD. This CDR3 is 13 amino acids long. The CDR3 DNA follows: TGTGCCATCTCTCGGGACACCAACTATGGCTACACCTTC. Translating it yields CAISRDTNYGYTF.

The chain uses TRBV15 and TRBJ1-4; 9 positions agree with TRBD1. V trimming: 0 bases; J trimming: 4 bases; junction bases outside the gene matches: 12. Per germline, CDR1 LNHNV and CDR2 YYDKDF (reference sequence). The CDR3 runs 19 residues. The CDR3 sequence is CATSRDLLKTGGGNEKLFF. For the CDR3, the DNA is TGTGCCACCAGCAGAGATCTTCTTAAGACAGGGGGAGGTAATGAAAAACTGTTTTTT.

CDR3 residues: CASSQEGSGAGELFF. The CDR3 DNA reads as TGCGCCAGCAGCCAAGAGGGGAGTGGCGCCGGGGAGCTGTTTTTT. The rearrangement joins TRBV4-1 to TRBJ2-2; tentative D call: TRBD2 (5 bases). V gave up 0 bases and J gave up 6 bases, with 11 bases separating them. The CDR3 extends over 15 amino acids. The germline V gene encodes CDR1 MGHRA and CDR2 YSYEKL.

This CDR3 reads CASSFADEQYF. CDR3 DNA sequence: TGTGCCAGCAGCTTTGCGGACGAGCAGTACTTC. This rearrangement joins TRBV13 to TRBJ2-7; D remains unclear. The CDR3 is 11 amino acids. Germline V gives CDR1 PRHDT, CDR2 FYEKMQ (reference sequence). V lost 3 bases, J lost 5 bases, and 5 bases lay in between. Together with reference TRBV13 and TRBJ2-7, the CDR3 gives the full variable domain: AAGVIQSPRHLIKEKRETATLKCYPIPRHDTVYWYQQGPGQDPQFLISFYEKMQSDKGSIPDRFSAQQFSDYHSELNMSSLELGDSALYFCASSFADEQYFGPGTRLTVT.